The clone carrying this T cell receptor (beta chain) was recorded many times. The authors made cDNA by 5'RACE with 10-nucleotide random UMIs. TCRdb reprocessed the 5' RACE reads with MiXCR, giving one entry per CDR3 protein. The sample has approximately 20,000 distinct CDR3 sequences, approximately 7.9% seen once. Germline values: CDR1 SEHNR, CDR2 FQNEAQ (reference sequence). Between the trimmed V and J ends, which lost 1 base and 3 bases, there was a span of 7 bases. This CDR3 has 14 residues. Sorted libraries came from 1 million CD4+ or CD8+ T cells. The sample originates from a study of neurological immune-mediated disorders.

Sequencing was done on a sample of CD8+ T cells from blood. The sequence was obtained from a woman aged 25 to 45 with HTLV-1-associated myelopathy (HAM/TSP). J is TRBJ2-1 and V is TRBV7-9, with D tentatively TRBD1 (6 bases). This chain's CDR3 is CASSLGDNYNEQFF. CDR3 nucleotide sequence: TGTGCCAGCAGCTTAGGGGACAACTACAATGAGCAGTTCTTC.